The 10 T cell receptor beta chains reported below all come from one sample, sequenced in a study of T cell responses to AZD1222 COVID-19 vaccine. Some clones are missing from TCRdb's copy, which holds only in-frame ones; the method was immunoSEQ multiplex PCR. In the table there are 72,000 or so clones, 85% of which are singletons. The sequencing here drew on peripheral blood, taken on day 0 of AZD1222 vaccination. Every receptor here comes from an adult in good health.

The chain joins TRBV7-3 to TRBJ1-2, with 10 bases identical to TRBD1. There are 13 residues in the CDR3. V was clipped by 2 bases and J by 8 bases; unmatched bases: 2. The germline V gene encodes CDR1 SGHTA and CDR2 FQGTGA. As DNA, the CDR3 is TGTGCCAGCAGCTTAGGACAGGGGGGCGGCTACACCTTC. Its protein product is CASSLGQGGGYTF.

DNA of the CDR3: TGTGCCAGCAGCTTGGCCCCCCTAGGGGCCCAGTACTTC. It yields the protein CASSLAPLGAQYF. The gene calls are TRBV5-5 and TRBJ2-5; a possible D gene is TRBD1 (5 bases). Trimming took off 0 bases at V and 9 bases at J, with 12 bases between the two ends. The CDR3 contains 13 residues. Germline V gene lookup returns CDR1 SGHKS and CDR2 YYEKEE (reference sequence).

There are a few counts of this clone. The chain recombines TRBV6-5 with TRBJ1-2; D unresolved. There are 15 residues in the CDR3. Germline V gene sequence: CDR1 MNHEY, CDR2 SVGAGI. The V and J ends lost 0 bases and 0 bases respectively, with 8 bases between them. The CDR3: CASSYSIDANYGYTF. The CDR3 region has the DNA TGTGCCAGCAGTTACTCTATAGATGCTAACTATGGCTACACCTTC.

The chain couples TRBV5-1 to TRBJ1-1; 12 nucleotides agree with TRBD1. Germline V gene data show CDR1 as SGHRS and CDR2 as YFSETQ. V dropped 4 bases and J dropped 7; count of bases not matched to a gene: 8. The CDR3 sequence is 15 residues long. DNA for the CDR3: TGCGCCAGCAGCGTGTCGGGACAGGGGGCCGGTGAAGCTTTCTTT. It is translated as CASSVSGQGAGEAFF.

The gene calls are TRBV19 and TRBJ1-2; D perhaps matches TRBD1 (5 bases). The CDR3 covers 14 residues. Trimming stripped 9 bases from V and 3 bases from J, with 17 bases between. The germline V gene encodes CDR1 LNHDA and CDR2 SQIVND (reference sequence). The CDR3 DNA reads as TGTGCCAGCACCCAGAGGGGACCCTACTATGGCTACACCTTC. This sequence encodes CASTQRGPYYGYTF.

J is TRBJ2-7 and V is TRBV4-1; perhaps TRBD2 as D (8 bases). Per germline, CDR1 MGHRA and CDR2 YSYEKL. V was cut by 4 bases and J by 0 bases, with 13 bases left in between. The CDR3 length is 15 residues. The CDR3 DNA follows: TGCGCCAGCAGCCCAGGGGGGACTAGCTCCTACGAGCAGTACTTC. This gives the protein CASSPGGTSSYEQYF.

The rearrangement joins TRBV5-1 to TRBJ2-2; D is unresolved. This CDR3 region has 16 residues. The V gene lost 1 base and the J gene lost 0 bases, with 10 bases spanning the gap. Germline V gives CDR1 SGHRS, CDR2 YFSETQ. This CDR3 reads CASSLFPEPNTGELFF. The CDR3 region has the DNA TGCGCCAGCAGCTTGTTTCCGGAGCCGAACACCGGGGAGCTGTTTTTT.

This sequence joins TRBV7-9 and TRBJ2-1, with TRBD2 as a possible D gene (6 bases). The CDR3 loop spans 12 amino acids. The ends were cut back, 2 bases at V and 14 bases at J, with 13 bases in the middle. Germline CDR1 reads SEHNR; CDR2 reads FQNEAQ (reference sequence). The CDR3 DNA reads as TGTGCCAGCAGCTTACCTGGGGACTGGAAGTTCTTC. As protein: CASSLPGDWKFF.

The rearrangement joins TRBV5-5 to TRBJ1-1; 7 bases fit TRBD1. CDR3 size: 15 residues. The V and J ends lost 7 bases and 6 bases, in that order; junction bases with no gene match: 15. Germline values: CDR1 SGHKS, CDR2 YYEKEE (reference sequence). The DNA for the CDR3 is TGTGCCAGCCGTCCACGGCAGGGGGTTTACCCTGAAGCTTTCTTT. It is translated as CASRPRQGVYPEAFF.

The chain has TRBV7-9 and TRBJ1-1; 11 positions match TRBD1. The ends lost 5 bases at V and 5 bases at J; junction bases unmatched: 10. The length of the CDR3 is 16 residues. Germline loops: CDR1 SEHNR, CDR2 FQNEAQ (reference sequence). The CDR3 nucleotides read TGTGCCAGCAGCGTGGGACAGGGGGGATGGAAAACTGAAGCTTTCTTT. Translating it yields CASSVGQGGWKTEAFF. The whole variable domain, remainder taken from reference TRBV7-9 and TRBJ1-1, is DTGVSQNPRHKITKRGQNVTFRCDPISEHNRLYWYRQTLGQGPEFLTYFQNEAQLEKSRLLSDRFSAERPKGSFSTLEIQRTEQGDSAMYLCASSVGQGGWKTEAFFGQGTRLTVV.